The 5 T cell receptor beta chains in this list originate from one sample, sequenced in a study of cytomegalovirus exposure and HLA in healthy donors. PCR involved 60 Vbeta and 13 Jbeta primers. Profiled with immunoSEQ multiplex PCR; TCRdb holds only in-frame clones, not every one. Seen here are approximately 170,000 clones, approximately 88% observed once, and the top ten hold 0.95% to 1.5%. What was sequenced was PBMCs. These receptors were obtained from a boy between 2 and 10 years old in good health and CMV-seronegative.

This rearrangement joins TRBV6-6 to TRBJ1-5; weak D call: TRBD1 (6 bases). The CDR3 consists of 15 residues. Germline values: CDR1 MNHNY, CDR2 SVGAGI (reference sequence). V lost 7 bases and J 1 base, leaving 14 bases between the germline ends. The CDR3 nucleotides read TGTGCCAGCAACTCACAGGGACAAAGCAATCAGCCCCAGCATTTT. Encoded protein: CASNSQGQSNQPQHF.

V gene TRBV5-6 combines with J gene TRBJ1-2; 9 bases fit TRBD1. V lost 5 bases and J lost 0; bases outside the gene matches: 8. CDR1 is SGHDT and CDR2 is YYEEEE in the germline V gene. This CDR3 is 16 amino acids long. CDR3 residues: CASRFRDRVSNYGYTF. The CDR3 DNA is TGTGCCAGCAGATTCCGGGACAGGGTCTCTAACTATGGCTACACCTTC.

The V gene is TRBV11-2, the J gene TRBJ2-1; 11 bases fit TRBD2. CDR1 and CDR2 from the germline V gene are SGHAT and FQNNGV. The CDR3 consists of 15 residues. Unmatched junction bases numbered 8, after V lost 3 bases and J lost 10 bases. CDR3 in DNA: TGTGCCAGCAGCTTCCTAGCGGGAGGCTATAGGGAGCAGTTCTTC. It is translated as CASSFLAGGYREQFF. Full variable domain (missing parts from reference TRBV11-2 and TRBJ2-1): EAGVAQSPRYKIIEKRQSVAFWCNPISGHATLYWYQQILGQGPKLLIQFQNNGVVDDSQLPKDRFSAERLKGVDSTLKIQPAKLEDSAVYLCASSFLAGGYREQFFGPGTRLTVL.

The V and J genes are TRBV5-1 and TRBJ2-1; TRBD1 is a possible D gene (5 bases). This CDR3 contains 15 residues. Between the trimmed V and J ends, which lost 4 bases and 7 bases, there was a span of 18 bases. From germline, CDR1 is SGHRS and CDR2 YFSETQ. This chain's CDR3 is CASSPAVAGLNEQFF. The CDR3 bases are TGCGCCAGCAGCCCGGCGGTAGCAGGGTTGAATGAGCAGTTCTTC. Supplemented by reference TRBV5-1 and TRBJ2-1, the full variable domain reads KAGVTQTPRYLIKTRGQQVTLSCSPISGHRSVSWYQQTPGQGLQFLFEYFSETQRNKGNFPGRFSGRQFSNSRSEMNVSTLELGDSALYLCASSPAVAGLNEQFFGPGTRLTVL.

The chain couples TRBV6-5 to TRBJ2-3, with 12 bases fitting TRBD2. The germline V gene encodes CDR1 MNHEY and CDR2 SVGAGI. The CDR3 spans 15 residues. V trimming: 11 bases; J trimming: 5 bases; junction bases outside the gene matches: 11. The CDR3 coding sequence is TGTGCCGGCTTGACTAGCGGGAGATTGGGAGATACGCAGTATTTT. Amino acids: CAGLTSGRLGDTQYF.